This TCR beta chain originates from a study of cytotoxic CD8 clonotypes in ibrutinib-treated CLL. TCRdb's copy holds only in-frame clones and misses some; the assay was immunoSEQ multiplex PCR. This table holds tens of thousands of clones, 90% found once. Findings and limits, study-wide: Public clonotypes, an uncommon group, contracted or remained stable on treatment.

PBMCs that had been cryopreserved were the source of 2 to 2.5 micrograms of genomic DNA for TCR beta libraries. A single count supports this clone. What it recognizes is unknown. Per germline, CDR1 SGHVS and CDR2 FQNEAQ. This CDR3 is 14 amino acids long. Trimming removed 5 bases from V and 8 bases from J, with 18 bases in between. The starting material was PBMCs, obtained after 12 months of ibrutinib treatment. The chain has TRBV7-8 and TRBJ1-2, with a weak D call TRBD1 (5 bases). The origin of this receptor is a human donor with chronic lymphocytic leukemia. CDR3 sequence reads: CASSPREGRRGYTF. In DNA, the CDR3 is TGTGCCAGCAGCCCCCGTGAGGGGCGAAGAGGCTACACCTTC.